A selection of T cell receptor beta chains follows, all from one sample in a study of cytomegalovirus exposure and HLA in healthy donors. Repertoires were generated with immunoSEQ multiplex PCR, while TCRdb's copy carries only in-frame clones and drops some. The table includes 93,000 or so clones, approximately 84% detected once. The sequenced material came from PBMCs. These TCRs come from a woman under 30 in good health and CMV-seropositive. CDR3s include the opening cysteine and the closing phenylalanine or tryptophan. D genes are given only for firm matches. Size is omitted from some rows. Given values are once, few, many or a class for expanded clones.

V gene,CDR3 length,clone size,J gene,D gene,CDR3 protein,CDR3 DNA
TRBV4-2,19,few,TRBJ2-1,TRBD2,CASSQSRTSGGAIENEQFF,TGTGCCAGCAGCCAATCGCGGACTAGCGGGGGGGCTATTGAAAATGAGCAGTTCTTC
TRBV10-3,15,once,TRBJ2-5,TRBD2,CASSSGGAGGETQYF,TGTGCCAGCTCTAGCGGGGGGGCCGGGGGAGAGACCCAGTACTTC
TRBV27,15,NA,TRBJ2-2,NA,CASSPRRAFGGELFF,TGTGCCAGCAGTCCCCGGAGGGCTTTCGGCGGGGAGCTGTTTTTT
TRBV29-1,18,NA,TRBJ2-5,TRBD2,CSVEKAPSSGVLQETQYF,TGCAGCGTTGAAAAGGCCCCCTCTAGCGGGGTACTTCAAGAGACCCAGTACTTC
TRBV4-1,16,once,TRBJ1-2,NA,CASSQVYGQIHYGYTF,TGCGCCAGCAGCCAAGTTTATGGACAGATTCACTATGGCTACACCTTC
TRBV25-1,15,NA,TRBJ2-2,TRBD2,CASSRPGRGTGELFF,TGTGCCAGCAGTCGACCAGGGAGGGGAACCGGGGAGCTGTTTTTT
TRBV4-1,13,NA,TRBJ1-1,NA,CASSQVSGVGAFF,TGCGCCAGCAGCCAAGTGTCAGGGGTAGGAGCTTTCTTT
TRBV5-6,16,NA,TRBJ2-7,NA,CASSLGRGKRSYEQYF,TGTGCCAGCAGCTTGGGGCGCGGGAAGCGGTCCTACGAGCAGTACTTC
TRBV6-1,13,NA,TRBJ2-7,TRBD1,CASLRQGPYEQYF,TGTGCCAGCCTTAGACAGGGCCCCTACGAGCAGTACTTC
TRBV27,14,NA,TRBJ1-5,NA,CASSWGGGNQPQHF,TGTGCCAGCAGTTGGGGGGGCGGCAATCAGCCCCAGCATTTT
TRBV2,15,NA,TRBJ1-4,NA,CASSFFGTLGEKLFF,TGTGCCAGCAGCTTCTTCGGGACACTTGGTGAAAAACTGTTTTTT
TRBV7-9,13,few,TRBJ1-1,NA,CASSLGAQLEAFF,TGTGCCAGCAGCTTAGGGGCACAGCTTGAAGCTTTCTTT
TRBV19,14,NA,TRBJ1-2,NA,CASSVGQSNYGYTF,TGTGCCAGTAGTGTTGGACAAAGTAACTATGGCTACACCTTC
TRBV10-3,13,NA,TRBJ1-1,NA,CAISDLYGSKTFF,TGTGCCATCAGTGACTTGTATGGCAGTAAAACTTTCTTT
TRBV5-4,16,NA,TRBJ2-7,NA,CASSLERGAGSYEQYF,TGTGCCAGCAGCCTAGAACGGGGGGCCGGGTCCTACGAGCAGTACTTC
TRBV19,18,NA,TRBJ1-4,TRBD1,CASSIFKLETGFEEKLFF,TGTGCCAGTAGTATCTTCAAACTAGAGACAGGGTTTGAGGAAAAACTGTTTTTT
TRBV6-1,15,NA,TRBJ2-7,NA,CASSEAGLSGNEQYF,TGTGCCAGCAGTGAAGCCGGGCTCTCCGGGAACGAGCAGTACTTC
TRBV7-9,14,NA,TRBJ1-2,NA,CASSSLTANYGYTF,TGTGCCAGCAGCTCTTTGACAGCTAACTATGGCTACACCTTC
TRBV6-5,13,NA,TRBJ2-5,TRBD1,CASRSGGQETQYF,TGTGCCAGCCGGTCAGGGGGCCAAGAGACCCAGTACTTC
TRBV4-2,14,NA,TRBJ2-3,NA,CASSQEEGSDTQYF,TGTGCCAGCAGCCAAGAAGAGGGCTCAGATACGCAGTATTTT
TRBV6-6,14,once,TRBJ2-1,NA,CASSSTNENGEQFF,TGTGCCAGCAGTTCGACAAACGAAAACGGTGAGCAGTTCTTC
TRBV7-8,11,NA,TRBJ2-7,NA,CASSLVYEQYF,TGTGCCAGCAGCTTAGTATACGAGCAGTACTTC
TRBV2,13,NA,TRBJ1-6,NA,CARKWTDNSPLHF,TGTGCCAGGAAGTGGACAGATAATTCACCCCTCCACTTT
TRBV11-2,14,NA,TRBJ1-4,TRBD1,CASSATGGNEKLFF,TGTGCCAGCAGCGCGACAGGGGGTAATGAAAAACTGTTTTTT
TRBV6-1,13,few,TRBJ1-2,TRBD1,CASSEQGDYGYTF,TGTGCCAGCAGTGAACAGGGGGACTATGGCTACACCTTC
TRBV5-1,15,NA,TRBJ2-2,NA,CASSFLAVKTGELFF,TGCGCCAGCAGCTTTCTGGCGGTTAAAACCGGGGAGCTGTTTTTT
TRBV5-1,14,NA,TRBJ1-2,TRBD1,CASSLELGQYGYTF,TGCGCCAGCAGCTTGGAATTGGGACAGTATGGCTACACCTTC
TRBV27,16,NA,TRBJ2-7,TRBD2,CASSKFKGLVLAEQYF,TGTGCCAGCAGTAAGTTTAAGGGACTAGTTCTTGCCGAGCAGTACTTC
TRBV2,13,NA,TRBJ1-5,NA,CASSDAGNQPQHF,TGTGCCAGCAGTGATGCAGGGAATCAGCCCCAGCATTTT
TRBV2,15,once,TRBJ2-5,TRBD1,CASSKGQFGAETQYF,TGTGCCAGCAGTAAGGGACAGTTCGGAGCAGAGACCCAGTACTTC
TRBV2,18,NA,TRBJ2-6,TRBD1,CASSTGQIQPSGANVLTF,TGTGCCAGCAGTACGGGACAGATACAACCCTCTGGGGCCAACGTCCTGACTTTC
TRBV4-1,16,NA,TRBJ2-3,TRBD2,CASRSPGRGSTDTQYF,TGCGCCAGTCGGTCTCCTGGGCGGGGGAGCACAGATACGCAGTATTTT
TRBV4-1,18,NA,TRBJ2-1,NA,CASSQGGPSLTSYNEQFF,TGCGCCAGCAGCCAAGGGGGCCCCAGTTTGACCTCCTACAATGAGCAGTTCTTC
TRBV7-8,18,NA,TRBJ2-2,TRBD2,CASSRPGTSVANTGELFF,TGTGCCAGCAGTAGACCCGGGACTAGCGTAGCGAACACCGGGGAGCTGTTTTTT
TRBV27,16,NA,TRBJ1-4,NA,CASSTSRGREEEKLFF,TGTGCCAGCTCCACGTCCCGAGGACGGGAGGAGGAAAAACTGTTTTTT
TRBV7-2,18,NA,TRBJ2-3,TRBD2,CATSLVKGSGGSTDTQYF,TGTGCCACCAGCTTAGTTAAGGGAAGCGGGGGTAGCACAGATACGCAGTATTTT
TRBV28,15,NA,TRBJ2-3,NA,CASSLGEADTDTQYF,TGTGCCAGCAGCCTGGGGGAGGCCGACACAGATACGCAGTATTTT